These 15 T cell receptor beta chains were all obtained from the same sample, sequenced in a study of blood T cell repertoires in COVID-19. Produced via immunoSEQ multiplex PCR; TCRdb's table is partial and in-frame only. The sample carries a few hundred thousand clones, 80% to 90% recorded once. Material for sequencing was peripheral blood. Receptors originate from a woman between 70 and 85 years old with COVID-19, enrolled during active disease.

The V call is TRBV28, the J call TRBJ2-5, with 12 bases aligning to TRBD2. With 4 bases clipped from V and 4 bases from J, the junction kept 7 bases outside the gene matches. Germline loops: CDR1 MDHEN, CDR2 SYDVKM. This CDR3 comprises 16 residues. CDR3: CASSSRTSGIGETQYF. Written as DNA, the CDR3 is TGTGCCAGCAGTTCAAGGACTAGCGGGATAGGAGAGACCCAGTACTTC.

This clone occurred a few times. This chain links TRBV5-4 with TRBJ1-4; D is uncertain. Trimming shortened V by 4 bases and J by 8 bases, and 18 bases separated the two germline ends. The CDR3 runs to 15 residues. Per germline, CDR1 SGHNT and CDR2 YYREEE (reference sequence). The CDR3 DNA reads TGTGCCAGCAGCCAACACCCCAGGATGAACGAAAAACTGTTTTTT. This codes for CASSQHPRMNEKLFF.

This clone was seen once. The CDR3 DNA reads TGTGCCAGCACCATAGGGACACCCTACAATGAGCAGTTCTTC. This encodes CASTIGTPYNEQFF. This chain joins TRBV11-3 and TRBJ2-1, with D possibly matching TRBD1 (6 bases). This CDR3 is built from 14 residues. The V and J ends lost 7 bases and 2 bases respectively, with 12 bases between them. Per the germline V gene, CDR1 is SGHNT and CDR2 is YENEEA.

The J gene is TRBJ1-4, the V gene TRBV10-3; tentative D call: TRBD1 (6 bases). Germline loops: CDR1 ENHRY, CDR2 SYGVKD. CDR3 size: 16 residues. V lost 4 bases to trimming and J lost 3 bases, with 15 bases between them. The chain's CDR3 is CAISVGAGAPNEKLFF. The CDR3 region has the DNA TGTGCCATCAGTGTAGGGGCAGGGGCGCCTAATGAAAAACTGTTTTTT.

This CDR3 reads CTGTSGGETQYF. The CDR3 DNA sequence: TGCACGGGGACTAGCGGGGGAGAGACCCAGTACTTC. The J gene is TRBJ2-5, the V gene TRBV29-1; the match to TRBD2 covers 14 bases. The CDR3 consists of 12 residues. CDR1 and CDR2 (germline): SQVTM, ANQGSEA.

V is TRBV6-1 and J is TRBJ1-1; 9 bases are a match to TRBD1. The CDR3 is 14 amino acids. CDR1 is MNHNS, CDR2 SASEGT, per germline. V was pared by 2 bases and J by 5 bases, with 3 bases of the junction left unmatched. The CDR3 sequence: CASSESTGGTEAFF. CDR3 nucleotide sequence: TGTGCCAGCAGTGAATCGACAGGGGGGACTGAAGCTTTCTTT.

The chain links TRBV7-6 to TRBJ2-1, with 7 bases lining up with TRBD1. CDR1 and CDR2 from the germline V gene are SGHVS and FNYEAQ. The J segment lost 5 bases and the V segment lost 6 bases, leaving 4 bases of the junction unmatched. This CDR3 spans 13 amino acids. CDR3 loop: CASRGQTNNEQFF. The CDR3 DNA reads as TGTGCCAGCAGGGGACAGACGAACAATGAGCAGTTCTTC.

This chain uses TRBV19 with TRBJ2-1; possible D gene TRBD1, 5 bases. CDR1 LNHDA and CDR2 SQIVND come from the germline V gene (reference sequence). The CDR3 runs to 12 residues. Trimming cost V 5 bases and J 3 bases, with 5 bases left between them. The CDR3 protein is CASSDSYNEQFF. The CDR3 bases are TGTGCCAGTAGTGACAGCTACAATGAGCAGTTCTTC.

This chain uses TRBV11-3 with TRBJ1-1; TRBD1 is a possible D gene (5 bases). Trimming left V 2 bases short and J 1 base short, with 5 bases between. The CDR3 consists of 13 residues. CDR1 is SGHNT, CDR2 YENEEA, per germline. The CDR3 nucleotides read TGTGCCAGCAGCTTAAGGGGGAACACTGAAGCTTTCTTT. Its protein is CASSLRGNTEAFF.

The CDR3 nucleotides read TGTGCCATCAGTGAAACCCACAGGGCGAACACCGGGGAGCTGTTTTTT. It translates to CAISETHRANTGELFF. The V and J genes are TRBV10-3 and TRBJ2-2; perhaps TRBD1 as D (6 bases). Germline V gene sequence: CDR1 ENHRY, CDR2 SYGVKD. V was clipped by 3 bases and J by 0 bases, with 11 bases between them. The CDR3 totals 16 residues.

The rearrangement joins TRBV18 to TRBJ1-2; 7 bases are shared with TRBD1. Germline V gene sequence: CDR1 KGHSH, CDR2 LQKENI. Losses at the gene ends were 5 bases for V and 8 bases for J; bases not matched to a gene: 8. The CDR3 spans 13 residues. The CDR3 protein is CASSGDSRRGYTF. The DNA of the CDR3 is TGTGCCAGCTCAGGGGACAGTCGGAGGGGCTACACCTTC.

This chain links TRBV25-1 with TRBJ2-3; 12 bases map to TRBD2. Germline CDR1 MGHDK, CDR2 SYGVNS. This CDR3 spans 16 amino acids. V was clipped by 5 bases and J by 3 bases; unmatched bases: 6. The chain's CDR3 is CASSWTSGTETDTQYF. For the CDR3, the DNA is TGTGCCAGCAGTTGGACTAGCGGGACGGAGACAGATACGCAGTATTTT.

The chain has TRBV19 and TRBJ2-7, with D tentatively TRBD1 (6 bases). Per germline, CDR1 LNHDA and CDR2 SQIVND (reference sequence). The CDR3 contains 14 residues. V lost 4 bases to trimming and J lost 1 base, with 11 bases between them. CDR3 sequence reads: CASSTPTGSYEQYF. The DNA for the CDR3 is TGTGCCAGTAGTACCCCGACAGGATCCTACGAGCAGTACTTC.

The chain carries TRBV5-1 and TRBJ2-5, with 12 bases aligning to TRBD2. The J segment lost 4 bases and the V segment lost 0 bases, leaving 7 bases of the junction unmatched. Germline V gives CDR1 SGHRS, CDR2 YFSETQ. The CDR3 sequence is 17 residues long. Here the CDR3 reads CASSLGPSGRVPETQYF. CDR3 sequence (DNA): TGCGCCAGCAGCTTGGGCCCTAGCGGGAGGGTCCCAGAGACCCAGTACTTC.

In DNA form, the CDR3 reads TGCGCCAGCAGCGAAGGGACAGGACCGAACACTGAAGCTTTCTTT. It translates to CASSEGTGPNTEAFF. The genes are TRBV5-1 and TRBJ1-1; 8 nucleotides line up with TRBD1. The germline V gene has CDR1 SGHRS and CDR2 YFSETQ. The CDR3 length is 15 residues. V was clipped by 4 bases and J by 1 base; unmatched bases: 6.